The 30 T cell receptor beta chains given below trace back to one sample, sequenced in a study of shared clonotypes between healthy human individuals. Repertoires were generated with immunoSEQ multiplex PCR, while TCRdb's copy carries only in-frame clones and drops some. The sample yields roughly 500,000 clones, approximately 84% seen once. The specimen was PBMCs. The receptors here all came from a woman aged 35 to 49 in good health. Some clones in this sample may be carry-over from other donors' samples.

This clone was observed a few times. A read error is the likely source, as a far larger clone sits one nucleotide away. The rearrangement uses TRBV6-6 and TRBJ1-4, with D maybe TRBD1 (5 bases). In germline, CDR1 is MNHNY, CDR2 SVGAGI (reference sequence). V was pared by 2 bases and J by 7 bases, with 11 bases between. The CDR3 runs 14 residues. The CDR3 DNA follows: TGTGCCAGCAGTTACGGGGCAGGGCTTGAAAAACTGTTTTTT. Protein sequence: CASSYGAGLEKLFF.

The chain joins TRBV18 to TRBJ1-1; D is unclear. The CDR3 covers 13 residues. Looked up from germline, CDR1 is KGHSH and CDR2 is LQKENI. V lost 0 bases and J lost 6, with 8 bases in between. The DNA for the CDR3 is TGTGCCAGCTCACCACCAGGAGTCTCTGAAGCTTTCTTT. Residues: CASSPPGVSEAFF.

This clone was observed a few times. The chain couples TRBV30 to TRBJ2-5; no clear D gene. The CDR3 totals 11 residues. V dropped 1 base and J dropped 8 bases, with 8 bases sitting between them. In germline, CDR1 is GTSNPN, CDR2 SVGIG (reference sequence). The CDR3 region has the DNA TGTGCCTGGAGTGCCGACCGCACCCAGTACTTC. Translated, it gives CAWSADRTQYF.

As regards this clone: This likely reflects a read error, since a far larger clone is one base away. Additional DNA sequences in this sample encode the identical CDR3. The rearrangement joins TRBV5-6 to TRBJ2-1; no definite D call. V was shortened by 5 bases and J by 4 bases, with 10 bases between the two germline ends. This CDR3 contains 13 residues. Germline CDR1 and CDR2: SGHDT and YYEEEE. The CDR3 DNA is TGTGCCAGCAGGCCCGGCACATACAATGAGCAGTTCTTC. Amino acids: CASRPGTYNEQFF.

CDR3 in amino acids: CATLPWQGKNEQFF. DNA of the CDR3: TGTGCCACCCTACCGTGGCAGGGTAAGAATGAGCAGTTCTTC. The V and J genes are TRBV10-3 and TRBJ2-1; tentatively, D is TRBD1 (5 bases). Germline V gene sequence: CDR1 ENHRY, CDR2 SYGVKD. The CDR3 is 14 residues long. Trimming pared 10 bases from V and 7 bases from J, leaving 20 bases between.

The genes are TRBV23-1 and TRBJ2-7, with 7 bases that match TRBD2. TRBV23-1 is an ORF, with its function uncertain. The CDR3 is 11 residues long. The CDR3 DNA sequence: TGCGCGGGGAGGGATGTTGACGAGCAGTACTTC. Residues: CAGRDVDEQYF.

The table lists this clone with many counts. This chain joins TRBV21-1 and TRBJ2-7. TRBV21-1 is termed a pseudogene. The CDR3 is made up of 15 amino acids. The CDR3 here is CASRGKRTPSYEQYF. CDR3 nucleotides: TGTGCCAGCAGGGGAAAGAGGACCCCATCCTACGAGCAGTACTTC.

In the case of this clone: This is likely an artifact of a read error, given a far larger clone one base away. The sample carries other DNA sequences with the same CDR3. The genes are TRBV6-1 and TRBJ1-3; the D is unclear. The CDR3 covers 15 residues. CDR1 MNHNS and CDR2 SASEGT come from the germline V gene. In DNA, the CDR3 is TGTGCCAGCAGAGAAGCAGGTGGTGACGGAAACACCATATATTTT. It yields the protein CASREAGGDGNTIYF.

V and J are TRBV5-1 and TRBJ2-1; D call uncertain. In germline, CDR1 is SGHRS, CDR2 YFSETQ. The CDR3 runs 15 residues. Trimming cost V 1 base and J 2 bases, with 10 bases left between them. The CDR3 sequence: CASSLSMSTYNEQFF. CDR3 coding DNA: TGCGCCAGCAGCTTGTCTATGAGCACCTACAATGAGCAGTTCTTC.

In this sample, this clone turned up a few times. V gene TRBV4-1 combines with J gene TRBJ2-7, with no clear D. Germline V gives CDR1 MGHRA, CDR2 YSYEKL. The CDR3 is made up of 13 amino acids. V shed 0 bases and J shed 6 bases, with 9 bases lying between them. CDR3 DNA sequence: TGCGCCAGCAGCCAAGAAACCCATCGCGAGCAGTACTTC. It codes for CASSQETHREQYF.

In the case of this clone: A far more abundant clone sits one base away, making this likely a read error. The gene calls are TRBV6-1 and TRBJ2-4; TRBD2 matches 10 bases. CDR1 MNHNS and CDR2 SASEGT come from the germline V gene. This CDR3 has 15 amino acids. The CDR3 is CASSVIAGGVNTQYF. CDR3 sequence (DNA): TGTGCCAGCAGTGTGATAGCGGGAGGAGTAAACACTCAGTACTTC.

The rearrangement uses TRBV5-4 and TRBJ1-2; D might be TRBD1 (6 bases). Trimming removed 1 base from V and 4 bases from J, with 14 bases in between. CDR3 size: 15 residues. The germline gives CDR1 SGHNT, CDR2 YYREEE (reference sequence). CDR3 amino acids: CASSLTGMNVYGYTF. The CDR3 nucleotides read TGTGCCAGCAGCTTGACAGGGATGAACGTCTATGGCTACACCTTC.

With respect to this clone: Germline and junction disagree at one end, which may indicate a read error. This CDR3 is also generated by other DNA sequences in the sample. V gene TRBV29-1 combines with J gene TRBJ2-5, with D hard to call. CDR1 is SQVTM, CDR2 ANQGSEA, per germline. This CDR3 comprises 13 residues. The CDR3 sequence: CSAGQEPLETQYF. The CDR3 DNA follows: TGCAGCGCCGGTCAGGAGCCGCTGGAGACACAGTACTTC.

Regarding this clone: Just one base apart from a much larger clone, this may be a read error. This chain uses TRBV11-2 with TRBJ1-1, with D perhaps matching TRBD1 (5 bases). Germline values: CDR1 SGHAT, CDR2 FQNNGV. The V end was cut by 3 bases, the J end by 1 base, with 6 bases between. The CDR3 sequence is 13 residues long. The CDR3, as DNA: TGTGCCAGCAGCTTGGGACCGAACACTGAAGCTTTCTTT. Encoded protein: CASSLGPNTEAFF.

The count of this clone is one. CDR3 sequence: CASSVARDPTYEQYF. DNA for the CDR3: TGTGCCAGCAGCGTGGCCCGGGACCCAACCTACGAGCAGTACTTC. This chain joins TRBV9 and TRBJ2-7, with D perhaps matching TRBD1 or TRBD2 (5 bases each). The germline CDR1 and CDR2 sequences are SGDLS and YYNGEE. CDR3 size: 15 residues. Trimming pared 2 bases from V and 2 bases from J, leaving 14 bases between.

The chain joins TRBV7-8 to TRBJ1-2; D ambiguous. V lost 7 bases, J lost 2 bases, and 11 bases lay in between. The CDR3 is made up of 13 amino acids. Germline CDR1 and CDR2: SGHVS and FQNEAQ. CDR3 residues: CASTVDGNYGYTF. The CDR3 bases are TGTGCCAGCACCGTAGACGGCAACTATGGCTACACCTTC.

Remarks on this clone: This specimen includes other DNA sequences encoding the same CDR3. V and J are TRBV11-2 and TRBJ2-1; D is unclear. CDR1 and CDR2 from the germline V gene are SGHAT and FQNNGV. There are 13 residues in the CDR3. Trimming left V 1 base short and J 3 bases short, with 4 bases between. CDR3 nucleotide sequence: TGTGCCAGCAGCTTAGGAAGCTACAATGAGCAGTTCTTC. It specifies CASSLGSYNEQFF.

This sequence joins TRBV7-2 and TRBJ2-1; D is unresolved. The germline V gene encodes CDR1 SGHTA and CDR2 FQGNSA. Trimming pared 5 bases from V and 6 bases from J, leaving 5 bases between. This CDR3 contains 11 residues. CDR3 nucleotide sequence: TGTGCCAGCAGCCAATTCAATGAGCAGTTCTTC. Translating gives CASSQFNEQFF.

The chain joins TRBV5-1 to TRBJ2-2; 12 bases map to TRBD1. The CDR3 length is 16 residues. V dropped 2 bases and J dropped 7; count of bases not matched to a gene: 6. Per germline, CDR1 SGHRS and CDR2 YFSETQ. The CDR3 region has the DNA TGCGCCAGCAGCTTCCGGGACAGGGGGCTAGGCGGGGAGCTGTTTTTT. Its protein is CASSFRDRGLGGELFF.

This clone was seen only once. Only one base separates this from a far larger clonotype, so it likely reflects a read error. Other DNA sequences in the same sample also yield this CDR3. The chain uses TRBV4-2 and TRBJ2-1; TRBD2 matches at 11 bases. J lost 7 bases, V lost 2 bases, and 1 base had no gene match. CDR3 length: 14 residues. Germline CDR1 is LGHNA and CDR2 is YNFKEQ. Here the CDR3 DNA reads TGTGCCAGCAGCCAACGACTAGCGGGAAATGAGCAGTTCTTC. The encoded protein is CASSQRLAGNEQFF.

The chain uses TRBV30 and TRBJ2-2; 7 bases are shared with TRBD2. CDR3 length: 15 residues. The junction had 10 bases not matched to a gene; V was cut back by 3 bases and J by 6 bases. Germline V gene lookup returns CDR1 GTSNPN and CDR2 SVGIG (reference sequence). CDR3 amino acids: CAWSVPFGGSGELFF. For the CDR3, the DNA is TGTGCCTGGAGCGTTCCCTTCGGGGGGTCCGGGGAGCTGTTTTTT.

This clone occurred once. The rearrangement links TRBV6-1 to TRBJ2-1; 7 nucleotides agree with TRBD1. The germline V gene has CDR1 MNHNS and CDR2 SASEGT. CDR3 size: 14 residues. J was trimmed by 4 bases and V by 6 bases; bases with no gene match: 6. Here the CDR3 reads CASSGQGEYNEQFF. The CDR3 region has the DNA TGTGCCAGCAGCGGGCAGGGGGAATACAATGAGCAGTTCTTC.

Points on this clone: A far larger clone is one nucleotide away, so this likely arose from a read error. The chain employs TRBV20-1 and TRBJ2-1; D unclear. The CDR3 has 11 amino acids. Germline lookup yields CDR1 DFQATT and CDR2 SNEGSKA (reference sequence). V was clipped by 8 bases and J by 6 bases, with 11 bases between them. For the CDR3, the DNA is TGCAGTACTCGCGCCCTCAATGAGCAGTTCTTC. It specifies CSTRALNEQFF.

This chain connects TRBV18 to TRBJ2-5; 12 nucleotides line up with TRBD2. The CDR3 runs 15 residues. Trimming cost V 4 bases and J 4 bases; bases outside gene matches: 4. Germline lookup yields CDR1 KGHSH and CDR2 LQKENI. The DNA of the CDR3 is TGTGCCAGCTCACTAGGACTAGCGGGAATAGAGACCCAGTACTTC. Amino acid sequence: CASSLGLAGIETQYF.

A word on this clone: This sequence is one base from a far larger clone and is likely a read error. The sample has other DNA sequences that encode this CDR3 too. The rearrangement uses TRBV6-6 and TRBJ1-1; weak D call: TRBD1 (6 bases). This CDR3 region has 14 residues. Germline CDR1 and CDR2: MNHNY and SVGAGI (reference sequence). The CDR3 bases are TGTGCCAGCAGCCCAGACAGGACGAACACTGAGGCTTTCTTT. It codes for CASSPDRTNTEAFF.

The genes are TRBV19 and TRBJ2-3; TRBD2 agrees at 10 bases. V lost 2 bases, J lost 4 bases, and 3 bases stayed unmatched. Germline V gene data show CDR1 as LNHDA and CDR2 as SQIVND (reference sequence). The CDR3 consists of 15 residues. This CDR3 is CASSISGRGSDTQYF. The DNA for the CDR3 is TGTGCCAGTAGTATAAGCGGGAGGGGATCAGATACGCAGTATTTT.

V is TRBV18 and J is TRBJ2-5; D not resolved. CDR1 is KGHSH and CDR2 is LQKENI in the germline V gene. This CDR3 contains 16 residues. V was shortened by 0 bases and J by 0 bases, with 11 bases between the two germline ends. The CDR3 DNA follows: TGTGCCAGCTCACCACCGGCTAATTCGTACCAAGAGACCCAGTACTTC. Encoded protein: CASSPPANSYQETQYF.

The CDR3 DNA reads TGTGCCAGCAGCTTCAGGGGGCGAGGACTAGCGGGAGGTCGAGAGCAGTACTTC. This codes for CASSFRGRGLAGGREQYF. This chain uses TRBV7-2 with TRBJ2-7; the match to TRBD2 covers 14 bases. The CDR3 covers 18 residues. With 3 bases clipped from V and 7 bases from J, the junction kept 14 bases outside the gene matches. In germline, CDR1 is SGHTA, CDR2 FQGNSA.

In regard to this clone: It differs at one base from a far larger clone, so likely a read error. The rearrangement links TRBV7-9 to TRBJ2-1; the D gene is possibly TRBD2 (6 bases). This CDR3 region has 15 residues. Between the trimmed V and J ends, which lost 7 bases and 8 bases, there was a span of 21 bases. Germline V lookup: CDR1 SEHNR, CDR2 FQNEAQ (reference sequence). CDR3: CASKPGEKETHEQFF. The DNA for the CDR3 is TGTGCCAGCAAGCCGGGGGAGAAGGAAACGCATGAGCAGTTCTTC.

This clone was seen a few times. The chain recombines TRBV9 with TRBJ2-7, with TRBD2 identical over 14 bases. This CDR3 is 16 amino acids long. Unmatched junction bases numbered 3, after V lost 3 bases and J lost 1 base. From germline, CDR1 is SGDLS and CDR2 YYNGEE. The CDR3 loop reads CASSGLAGGPSYEQYF. DNA of the CDR3: TGTGCCAGCAGCGGACTAGCGGGAGGGCCGTCCTACGAGCAGTACTTC.